Sequencing of this T cell receptor (beta chain) was carried out in a study of OX40 agonist ivuxolimab in advanced cancers. Study results and caveats: In the 0.1 to 3.0 mg/kg range, CD4+ and CD8+ blood T cells had expanded clonally by week 6. Relative to CD4+ cells, CD8+ T cells on average had more expanded clones. Researchers did not establish what antigens the expanded peripheral T cells target.

From germline, CDR1 is MNHEY and CDR2 SVGAGI. The CDR3 totals 13 residues. V was trimmed by 4 bases and J by 8 bases, leaving 14 bases between them. Profiled with immunoSEQ multiplex PCR; TCRdb holds only in-frame clones, not every one. Here the sample spans about 62,000 clones, under 95% being singletons. This clone has a single count. Its antigen is currently unknown. This clonotype originated in an adult with an advanced solid tumor such as melanoma, head and neck, liver or kidney cancer. The chain uses TRBV6-5 and TRBJ1-2; D is possibly TRBD1 (6 bases). This material consisted of CD4+ or CD8+ T cells sorted from blood, taken in a trial of the OX40 agonist ivuxolimab. The CDR3 loop reads CASSLVQGKGYTF. In DNA form, the CDR3 reads TGTGCCAGCAGTTTGGTACAGGGAAAGGGCTACACCTTC.